The 21 T cell receptor beta chains reported below all come from one sample, sequenced in a study of T cell changes during pregnancy in multiple sclerosis. Sequencing used immunoSEQ multiplex PCR; TCRdb keeps in-frame clones, though not all of them. The profile covers roughly 40,000 clones, with more than 80% appearing a single time and less than 1.5% taken by the ten largest. This sample comprised peripheral blood, obtained before pregnancy. These receptors originate from a female donor with multiple sclerosis, enrolled in a pregnancy study.

V gene TRBV6-1 combines with J gene TRBJ1-1, with D uncertain. The CDR3 covers 14 residues. Trimming removed 3 bases at V and 6 bases at J, with 14 bases between. The germline V gene encodes CDR1 MNHNS and CDR2 SASEGT. Here the CDR3 DNA reads TGTGCCAGCAGTGACGGGGATATCTCGGCTGAAGCTTTCTTT. Its translation: CASSDGDISAEAFF.

The CDR3 here is CASSQSTGVGYGYTF. The CDR3 nucleotides are TGCGCCAGCAGCCAGTCAACAGGGGTGGGCTATGGCTACACCTTC. The chain combines TRBV4-3 with TRBJ1-2; the match to TRBD1 covers 7 bases. After removal of 3 bases from V and 4 bases from J, the junction contained 8 bases not matched to a gene. The germline V gene encodes CDR1 LGHNA and CDR2 YSLEER. CDR3 length: 15 residues.

The chain couples TRBV4-2 to TRBJ1-2; D gene ambiguous. The CDR3 covers 14 residues. V was cut by 1 base and J by 8 bases, with 14 bases left in between. CDR1 LGHNA and CDR2 YNFKEQ come from the germline V gene. The CDR3 spells CASSQVSSRTGYTF. The DNA for the CDR3 is TGTGCCAGCAGCCAAGTCTCGTCTCGTACAGGCTACACCTTC.

The chain couples TRBV5-5 to TRBJ2-1, with TRBD2 matching 13 bases. Germline lookup yields CDR1 SGHKS and CDR2 YYEKEE (reference sequence). With 4 bases clipped from V and 8 bases from J, the junction kept 9 bases outside the gene matches. The CDR3 covers 16 residues. CDR3 region: CASSTGTSGKLYEQFF. CDR3 coding DNA: TGTGCCAGCAGCACGGGGACTAGCGGGAAACTTTATGAGCAGTTCTTC.

The chain joins TRBV7-3 to TRBJ2-1, with unresolved D. The V gene lost 3 bases and the J gene lost 13 bases, with 13 bases spanning the gap. Per germline, CDR1 SGHTA and CDR2 FQGTGA. The CDR3 is made up of 12 amino acids. The CDR3 region has the DNA TGTGCCAGCAGCTTCGACCCGGGTCCTCAGTTCTTC. Amino acid sequence: CASSFDPGPQFF.

This sequence joins TRBV27 and TRBJ2-1, with TRBD1 identical over 9 bases. This CDR3 has 12 amino acids. Losses at the gene ends were 4 bases for V and 15 bases for J; bases not matched to a gene: 7. CDR1 is MNHEY and CDR2 is SMNVEV in the germline V gene (reference sequence). In nucleotides, the CDR3 is TGTGCCAGCAGTTCCCATAACAGGGGGCCGTTCTTC. Translation: CASSSHNRGPFF.

The genes are TRBV4-1 and TRBJ1-2; 8 bases match TRBD1. Looked up from germline, CDR1 is MGHRA and CDR2 is YSYEKL. The CDR3 consists of 20 residues. Trimming removed 0 bases from V and 0 bases from J; junction bases left unmatched: 15. The CDR3 nucleotides read TGCGCCAGCAGCCAAGACACGGGACAGGCTAGAAGGGGACCTAACTATGGCTACACCTTC. Protein product: CASSQDTGQARRGPNYGYTF.

The gene calls are TRBV5-1 and TRBJ1-4; 8 nucleotides line up with TRBD1. Trimming at V came to 7 bases and at J to 8 bases, leaving 16 bases not matched to a gene. CDR1 is SGHRS, CDR2 YFSETQ, per germline. CDR3 length equals 16 residues. In DNA form, the CDR3 reads TGCGCCAGCCAGCTTGGGGACGGACAGGGTTTCGAAAAACTGTTTTTT. It translates to CASQLGDGQGFEKLFF.

The J gene is TRBJ2-2, the V gene TRBV30; D gene unclear. The CDR3 is 16 amino acids. Looked up from germline, CDR1 is GTSNPN and CDR2 is SVGIG (reference sequence). V lost 0 bases and J lost 2, with 13 bases in between. CDR3 nucleotide sequence: TGTGCCTGGAGTGTATTATCATTTACTAACACCGGGGAGCTGTTTTTT. Its translation is CAWSVLSFTNTGELFF.

The CDR3 DNA is TGTGCCTGGACGTGGGGGCGCGGCTACGAGCAGTACTTC. Translation gives CAWTWGRGYEQYF. The V call is TRBV30, the J call TRBJ2-7; D is perhaps TRBD1 (6 bases). CDR1 is GTSNPN, CDR2 SVGIG, per germline (reference sequence). Trimming took off 4 bases at V and 3 bases at J, with 13 bases between the two ends. This CDR3 spans 13 amino acids.

This clone is categorized as medium-sized (0.01 to 0.1%). The chain carries TRBV5-5 and TRBJ1-2, with 8 bases lining up with TRBD1. This CDR3 spans 13 amino acids. CDR1 SGHKS and CDR2 YYEKEE come from the germline V gene (reference sequence). V lost 6 bases to trimming and J lost 8 bases; unmatched junction nucleotides: 9. The DNA for the CDR3 is TGTGCCAGCACCCCCGGGACAGGCCTCGGCTACACCTTC. Its protein is CASTPGTGLGYTF.

The chain carries TRBV28 and TRBJ2-1; possibly TRBD1 for D (5 bases). V lost 9 bases and J lost 9, with 12 bases in between. There are 11 residues in the CDR3. Looked up from germline, CDR1 is MDHEN and CDR2 is SYDVKM. CDR3 bases: TGTGCCAGTTCCGTTAGGGGTGAGCAGTTCTTC. Translated, it gives CASSVRGEQFF.

V gene TRBV19 combines with J gene TRBJ2-3; D possibly corresponds to TRBD1 (5 bases). The CDR3 has 14 amino acids. V lost 6 bases, J lost 1 base, and 11 bases lay in between. Looked up from germline, CDR1 is LNHDA and CDR2 is SQIVND (reference sequence). The CDR3 nucleotides read TGTGCCAGTAGACCACTACAGGGCACAGATACGCAGTATTTT. Its translation: CASRPLQGTDTQYF.

This clone was recorded only once. V gene TRBV29-1 combines with J gene TRBJ1-3, with a possible D match to TRBD1 (6 bases). The germline V gene encodes CDR1 SQVTM and CDR2 ANQGSEA. CDR3 length: 15 residues. V lost 3 bases to trimming and J lost 2 bases, with 14 bases between them. CDR3 loop: CSVDNRESAGNTIYF. CDR3 nucleotide sequence: TGCAGCGTTGACAACAGGGAAAGCGCTGGAAACACCATATATTTT.

This clone was detected only a few times. Other DNA sequences from this sample encode an identical CDR3 as well. The rearrangement joins TRBV27 to TRBJ1-5; tentatively, D is TRBD1 (5 bases). Germline CDR1 is MNHEY and CDR2 is SMNVEV (reference sequence). Trimming cost V 2 bases and J 2 bases, with 7 bases left between them. There are 14 residues in the CDR3. CDR3 coding DNA: TGTGCCAGCAGTTTACAGGGCGGCAATCAGCCCCAGCATTTT. It codes for CASSLQGGNQPQHF.

This chain's CDR3 is CASSQEYTATAYEQYF. As DNA, the CDR3 is TGCGCCAGCAGCCAAGAGTATACAGCAACGGCCTACGAGCAGTACTTC. The V gene is TRBV4-3, the J gene TRBJ2-7; D ambiguous. Germline V CDR1 and CDR2: LGHNA, YSLEER. Trimming pared 0 bases from V and 2 bases from J, leaving 14 bases between. The length of the CDR3 is 16 residues.

The V and J genes are TRBV28 and TRBJ2-3; the match to TRBD2 covers 14 bases. The ends lost 1 base at V and 2 bases at J; junction bases unmatched: 2. The CDR3 is 17 amino acids. The germline V gene has CDR1 MDHEN and CDR2 SYDVKM. CDR3 in amino acids: CASSLSGLAGDTDTQYF. The DNA of the CDR3 is TGTGCCAGCAGTTTATCGGGACTAGCGGGAGACACAGATACGCAGTATTTT. Full variable domain (remainder filled in from reference TRBV28 and TRBJ2-3): DVKVTQSSRYLVKRTGEKVFLECVQDMDHENMFWYRQDPGLGLRLIYFSYDVKMKEKGDIPEGYSVSREKKERFSLILESASTNQTSMYLCASSLSGLAGDTDTQYFGPGTRLTVL.

This clone was seen once. The chain has TRBV18 and TRBJ2-3; 9 nucleotides line up with TRBD2. V gave up 3 bases and J gave up 4 bases; unmatched junction bases: 5. This CDR3 has 15 residues. Germline loops: CDR1 KGHSH, CDR2 LQKENI. CDR3 in amino acids: CASSPVAGAADTQYF. The CDR3 nucleotides read TGTGCCAGCTCACCGGTAGCGGGAGCGGCAGATACGCAGTATTTT. The whole variable domain, filled in from reference TRBV18 and TRBJ2-3, reads NAGVMQNPRHLVRRRGQEARLRCSPMKGHSHVYWYRQLPEEGLKFMVYLQKENIIDESGMPKERFSAEFPKEGPSILRIQQVVRGDSAAYFCASSPVAGAADTQYFGPGTRLTVL.

The chain employs TRBV6-1 and TRBJ1-3, with TRBD1 matching over 7 bases. After removal of 1 base from V and 2 bases from J, the junction contained 8 bases not matched to a gene. Per germline, CDR1 MNHNS and CDR2 SASEGT. The CDR3 is 17 residues long. The CDR3 DNA reads TGTGCCAGCAGTGAAGGAATTCGACAGGGTACTGGAAACACCATATATTTT. It codes for CASSEGIRQGTGNTIYF.

The rearrangement joins TRBV28 to TRBJ2-5; 10 positions match TRBD1. V lost 6 bases, J lost 7 bases, and 14 bases stayed unmatched. The germline CDR1 and CDR2 sequences are MDHEN and SYDVKM. This CDR3 has 16 residues. CDR3 in DNA: TGTGCCAGCAGCTATACCGGGACAGGGGTATCGGGGACCCAGTACTTC. Translated: CASSYTGTGVSGTQYF.

The V and J genes are TRBV7-2 and TRBJ2-1; 8 bases match TRBD2. Germline CDR1 is SGHTA and CDR2 is FQGNSA. V lost 4 bases, J lost 8 bases, and 7 bases stayed unmatched. The CDR3 extends over 14 amino acids. This chain's CDR3 is CASSSGTRVYEQFF. CDR3 nucleotide sequence: TGTGCCAGCAGCTCCGGGACTAGAGTCTATGAGCAGTTCTTC.